These T cell receptor beta chains were read from a single sample in a study of T cell changes during pregnancy in multiple sclerosis. Method: immunoSEQ multiplex PCR; TCRdb's copy keeps in-frame clones and lacks some. The data contain about 75,000 clones, nearly 95% of them singletons. The input for sequencing was CD4+ T cells from peripheral blood mononuclear cells, taken after pregnancy. The receptors were gathered from a female donor with multiple sclerosis, enrolled in a pregnancy study. Both conserved end residues are part of each CDR3. D genes are given only for firm matches. Clone size is shown for a subset of rows, as once, few, many or a class of expanded clone.

once,TRBJ2-7,TRBV5-6,-,CASSLAGGTNEQYF,TGTGCCAGCAGCTTGGCCGGCGGAACCAACGAGCAGTACTTC
once,TRBJ2-1,TRBV7-2,TRBD2,CASSPNLAGGPSNEQFF,TGTGCCAGCAGCCCGAATCTAGCGGGAGGGCCTTCCAATGAGCAGTTCTTC
once,TRBJ1-1,TRBV9,-,CASSDRGGAEAFF,TGTGCCAGCAGCGACCGGGGAGGAGCTGAAGCTTTCTTT
-,TRBJ1-4,TRBV4-3,-,CASSLQGTEKLFF,TGCGCCAGCAGCCTTCAGGGGACTGAAAAACTGTTTTTT
-,TRBJ2-6,TRBV5-4,-,CASSREVSGANVLTF,TGTGCCAGCAGCCGCGAGGTCTCTGGGGCCAACGTCCTGACTTTC
-,TRBJ2-3,TRBV2,-,CASSEDSGTDTQYF,TGTGCCAGCAGTGAAGACTCGGGCACAGATACGCAGTATTTT
-,TRBJ2-7,TRBV4-1,-,CASSLTTLREQYF,TGCGCCAGCAGCCTTACTACTCTACGGGAGCAGTACTTC
-,TRBJ1-1,TRBV27,-,CASRGLGTEAFF,TGTGCCAGTAGGGGCCTCGGGACTGAAGCTTTCTTT
-,TRBJ2-1,TRBV27,TRBD2,CASSLYVRASGSNEQFF,TGTGCCAGCAGTTTATATGTACGGGCTAGCGGGAGCAATGAGCAGTTCTTC
few,TRBJ2-7,TRBV5-1,-,CASSRRGEQYF,TGCGCCAGCAGCCGCAGGGGCGAGCAGTACTTC
-,TRBJ2-2,TRBV4-3,-,CASSQVAGNTGELFF,TGCGCCAGCAGCCAAGTGGCGGGGAACACCGGGGAGCTGTTTTTT
-,TRBJ2-7,TRBV10-1,TRBD2,CASSEPHSGKGYEQYF,TGCGCCAGCAGTGAGCCACATAGCGGGAAGGGGTACGAGCAGTACTTC
-,TRBJ2-3,TRBV18,TRBD2,CASSPRSGAGVSTDTQYF,TGTGCCAGCTCACCACGCAGCGGGGCGGGGGTCAGCACAGATACGCAGTATTTT
-,TRBJ2-5,TRBV19,-,CASSISDGSPLGTQYF,TGTGCCAGTAGTATATCGGACGGGAGTCCCCTTGGGACCCAGTACTTC
-,TRBJ2-1,TRBV7-9,-,CASSALTLGQLEQFF,TGTGCCAGCAGCGCTCTTACCCTGGGACAACTTGAGCAGTTCTTC
-,TRBJ2-5,TRBV7-6,TRBD1,CASSFRRSGGTQYF,TGTGCCAGCAGCTTCCGAAGGTCAGGGGGGACCCAGTACTTC
-,TRBJ2-5,TRBV7-3,TRBD2,CASSPGTSGWPQETQYF,TGTGCCAGCAGCCCAGGGACTAGCGGGTGGCCTCAAGAGACCCAGTACTTC
-,TRBJ2-4,TRBV6-5,-,CASSYSLAKNIQYF,TGTGCCAGCAGCTATAGCCTAGCCAAAAACATTCAGTACTTC
-,TRBJ1-5,TRBV2,-,CASRRTDASNQPQHF,TGTGCCAGCAGGAGGACAGACGCTAGCAATCAGCCCCAGCATTTT
-,TRBJ2-7,TRBV25-1,TRBD2,CASSSPSGRSYEQYF,TGTGCCAGCAGTTCTCCCAGCGGGAGGTCCTACGAGCAGTACTTC
-,TRBJ2-3,TRBV2,TRBD2,CASSGGISGNTDTQYF,TGTGCCAGCAGTGGGGGGATTAGCGGGAACACAGATACGCAGTATTTT
-,TRBJ2-3,TRBV11-3,TRBD1,CASSSRRTGTDTQYF,TGTGCCAGCAGCTCCCGACGGACAGGGACAGATACGCAGTATTTT
-,TRBJ2-1,TRBV18,-,CASSEQGGPYNEQFF,TGTGCCAGCTCTGAACAGGGAGGGCCTTACAATGAGCAGTTCTTC
few,TRBJ1-5,TRBV19,TRBD1,CASSVLGGQGNQPQHF,TGTGCCAGTAGTGTCCTCGGTGGACAGGGCAATCAGCCCCAGCATTTT
few,TRBJ1-5,TRBV30,TRBD1,CACRDRGNQPQHF,TGTGCCTGCCGGGACAGGGGGAATCAGCCCCAGCATTTT
-,TRBJ2-1,TRBV19,-,CASSIVGGANSEQFF,TGTGCCAGTAGTATAGTTGGGGGCGCGAATAGTGAGCAGTTCTTC
-,TRBJ2-3,TRBV5-1,TRBD2,CASSFPLAGRTDTQYF,TGCGCCAGCAGCTTCCCCTTAGCGGGTCGCACAGATACGCAGTATTTT
-,TRBJ2-7,TRBV18,-,CASSPPLAYEQYF,TGTGCCAGCTCACCACCCCTCGCCTACGAGCAGTACTTC
-,TRBJ2-3,TRBV6-5,TRBD2,CASRETSGKTDTQYF,TGTGCCAGCCGAGAGACTAGCGGGAAAACAGATACGCAGTATTTT
-,TRBJ2-1,TRBV30,TRBD2,CAWSASLPRGRGNEQFF,TGTGCCTGGAGCGCGTCCCTCCCTCGCGGGAGGGGTAATGAGCAGTTCTTC
-,TRBJ2-7,TRBV5-1,-,CASSLGGVNYEQYF,TGCGCCAGCAGCTTAGGGGGGGTCAACTACGAGCAGTACTTC
-,TRBJ1-2,TRBV2,TRBD1,CASRGQGTSYGYTF,TGTGCCAGCAGGGGACAGGGAACTTCCTATGGCTACACCTTC
-,TRBJ2-3,TRBV30,TRBD1,CAWSATGGSTDTQYF,TGTGCCTGGAGTGCAACAGGGGGTAGCACAGATACGCAGTATTTT
-,TRBJ1-6,TRBV19,-,CASSPFDSPLHF,TGTGCCAGTAGCCCTTTCGATTCACCCCTCCACTTT
-,TRBJ2-7,TRBV9,TRBD2,CASSVSGRAYSYEQYF,TGTGCCAGCAGCGTTTCTGGGAGGGCCTACTCCTACGAGCAGTACTTC
-,TRBJ2-5,TRBV30,-,CAWSVRSLEQYF,TGTGCCTGGAGTGTACGTAGTCTTGAGCAGTACTTC
-,TRBJ1-5,TRBV19,TRBD1,CASSRLQGMGNQPQHF,TGTGCCAGTAGTAGACTACAGGGGATGGGCAATCAGCCCCAGCATTTT
-,TRBJ2-1,TRBV19,TRBD1,CASSARGQGSSYNEQFF,TGTGCCAGTAGTGCTAGGGGACAGGGGAGCTCCTACAATGAGCAGTTCTTC
once,TRBJ2-3,TRBV2,TRBD2,CASRSGGASGSGTDTQYF,TGTGCCAGCAGGTCGGGGGGAGCTAGCGGGAGTGGTACAGATACGCAGTATTTT
-,TRBJ2-7,TRBV27,TRBD2,CASRSSGSYEQYF,TGTGCCAGCAGATCTAGCGGATCCTACGAGCAGTACTTC
-,TRBJ2-1,TRBV4-3,TRBD1,CASSHPGTGGTTLNEQFF,TGCGCCAGCAGCCACCCCGGGACAGGGGGCACTACTCTCAATGAGCAGTTCTTC
-,TRBJ2-3,TRBV27,TRBD1,CASSLTGASTDTQYF,TGTGCCAGCAGTTTGACAGGGGCGAGCACAGATACGCAGTATTTT
-,TRBJ2-7,TRBV5-4,TRBD2,CASSLASGEQNF,TGTGCCAGCAGCTTGGCTAGCGGGGAACAGAACTTC
-,TRBJ2-3,TRBV14,TRBD2,CASSRLAGGDTDTQYF,TGTGCCAGCAGCCGACTAGCGGGAGGGGACACAGATACGCAGTATTTT
-,TRBJ2-1,TRBV25-1,TRBD1,CASRQGGTYNEQFF,TGTGCCAGCAGACAGGGGGGCACCTACAATGAGCAGTTCTTC
-,TRBJ2-4,TRBV28,-,CASSFSGLKNIQYF,TGTGCCAGCAGTTTCTCAGGCCTCAAAAACATTCAGTACTTC
-,TRBJ2-7,TRBV6-5,-,CASSLAQGLYEQYF,TGTGCCAGCAGTTTGGCACAGGGTTTATACGAGCAGTACTTC
-,TRBJ1-3,TRBV29-1,TRBD1,CSGKTGAGNTIYF,TGCAGCGGAAAGACAGGGGCCGGAAACACCATATATTTT
-,TRBJ2-3,TRBV7-2,-,CASRAGRTQYF,TGTGCCAGCAGGGCGGGACGTACGCAGTATTTT
-,TRBJ2-1,TRBV13,TRBD1,CASSFRGPGQNSYNEQFF,TGTGCCAGCAGCTTCAGAGGCCCGGGACAGAACTCCTACAATGAGCAGTTCTTC
once,TRBJ1-6,TRBV9,-,CASSKGTQGSPLHF,TGTGCCAGCAGCAAGGGAACGCAGGGGTCACCCCTCCACTTT
-,TRBJ1-1,TRBV27,-,CASSFKTGINTEAFF,TGTGCCAGCAGTTTCAAAACAGGGATTAACACTGAAGCTTTCTTT
-,TRBJ1-2,TRBV4-2,-,CASSQDRGDGYTF,TGTGCCAGCAGCCAAGATCGGGGGGACGGCTACACCTTC
-,TRBJ2-5,TRBV7-9,TRBD2,CASRAPSGSETQYF,TGTGCCAGCAGGGCTCCTAGCGGGAGCGAGACCCAGTACTTC
-,TRBJ1-2,TRBV6-5,-,CASSYSHRTNYGYTF,TGTGCCAGCAGTTACTCGCACAGGACAAACTATGGCTACACCTTC
-,TRBJ2-1,TRBV7-2,TRBD2,CASSLARGSGYEQFF,TGTGCCAGCAGCTTAGCGCGGGGGAGTGGTTATGAGCAGTTCTTC
-,TRBJ2-1,TRBV7-6,-,CASSLAGLAVHEQFF,TGTGCCAGCAGCTTAGCCGGGCTAGCTGTGCATGAGCAGTTCTTC
once,TRBJ1-2,TRBV25-1,TRBD1,CASSEASGTAGNGYTF,TGTGCCAGCAGTGAGGCGTCGGGGACAGCCGGGAATGGCTACACCTTC
once,TRBJ2-5,TRBV5-4,TRBD2,CASSLGRGREETQYF,TGTGCCAGCAGCTTGGGGCGGGGGAGGGAAGAGACCCAGTACTTC
-,TRBJ2-7,TRBV15,-,CATSRAPRTSSYEQYF,TGTGCCACCAGCAGAGCCCCTCGGACAAGCTCCTACGAGCAGTACTTC